Listed here are 25 T cell receptor beta chains from one sample, sequenced in a study of PD-L1 blockade in urothelial cancer. The table came from immunoSEQ multiplex PCR; TCRdb's copy has only in-frame clones and leaves some out. The sample lists around 70,000 clones; 80% to 90% were seen once. The source was PBMCs, collected around atezolizumab (anti-PD-L1) treatment. The source is a man in his 70s with urothelial cancer.

The chain carries TRBV18 and TRBJ2-7; possible D gene TRBD2, 5 bases. The CDR3 is made up of 14 amino acids. CDR1 and CDR2 from the germline V gene are KGHSH and LQKENI. Trimming pared 4 bases from V and 9 bases from J, leaving 19 bases between. The chain's CDR3 is CASSLTGEQMGQYF. For the CDR3, the DNA is TGTGCCAGCTCACTGACCGGGGAGCAAATGGGGCAGTACTTC.

The chain joins TRBV25-1 to TRBJ2-3; maybe TRBD1 (5 bases). Germline V gives CDR1 MGHDK, CDR2 SYGVNS. V lost 4 bases and J 3 bases, leaving 8 bases between the germline ends. This CDR3 is built from 13 residues. The CDR3 here is CASSVTGTDTQYF. The CDR3, as DNA: TGTGCCAGCAGTGTCACAGGAACAGATACGCAGTATTTT.

The V gene is TRBV5-1, the J gene TRBJ2-5; possibly TRBD1 for D (5 bases). V lost 0 bases and J 2 bases, leaving 11 bases between the germline ends. This CDR3 is built from 15 residues. CDR1 and CDR2 from the germline V gene are SGHRS and YFSETQ. The CDR3 DNA reads TGCGCCAGCAGCTTGGGGCCAGGGCCACAAGAGACCCAGTACTTC. Amino acid sequence: CASSLGPGPQETQYF. Variable domain in full (rest from reference TRBV5-1 and TRBJ2-5): KAGVTQTPRYLIKTRGQQVTLSCSPISGHRSVSWYQQTPGQGLQFLFEYFSETQRNKGNFPGRFSGRQFSNSRSEMNVSTLELGDSALYLCASSLGPGPQETQYFGPGTRLLVL.

This clone appeared a few times. This sequence joins TRBV4-2 and TRBJ2-4, with 8 bases lining up with TRBD2. Germline V gene data show CDR1 as LGHNA and CDR2 as YNFKEQ. This CDR3 is 15 amino acids long. V lost 4 bases to trimming and J lost 8 bases; unmatched junction nucleotides: 10. CDR3 in DNA: TGTGCCAGCAGCCTCACGGGGGGGGATTTGGACATTCAGTACTTC. Encoded protein: CASSLTGGDLDIQYF.

The genes are TRBV6-1 and TRBJ2-5; maybe TRBD2 (5 bases). Germline values: CDR1 MNHNS, CDR2 SASEGT. V dropped 0 bases and J dropped 9 bases, with 20 bases sitting between them. The length of the CDR3 is 16 residues. The CDR3 spells CASSEALASSLGAQYF. DNA of the CDR3: TGTGCCAGCAGTGAAGCCCTAGCCTCTTCTCTTGGGGCCCAGTACTTC.

The chain employs TRBV10-2 and TRBJ2-6, with TRBD2 as a possible D gene (5 bases). The germline CDR1 and CDR2 sequences are WSHSY and SAAADI. V was clipped by 8 bases and J by 0 bases, with 11 bases between them. The CDR3 is made up of 15 amino acids. The CDR3 sequence is CASAPGSSGANVLTF. The DNA of the CDR3 is TGCGCCAGCGCTCCGGGAAGCTCTGGGGCCAACGTCCTGACTTTC.

This chain joins TRBV7-2 and TRBJ2-7; 7 nucleotides align to TRBD2. Germline V gene lookup returns CDR1 SGHTA and CDR2 FQGNSA. V gave up 1 base and J gave up 6 bases; unmatched junction bases: 6. The CDR3 contains 14 residues. CDR3 DNA sequence: TGTGCCAGCAGCTTAGTGGGCGGGAGTGGCGAGCAGTACTTC. This codes for CASSLVGGSGEQYF.

J is TRBJ1-5 and V is TRBV2, with 9 positions matching TRBD1. The CDR3 is 14 residues long. V shed 7 bases, J shed 4 bases, and the junction held 5 bases outside the gene matches. Germline loops: CDR1 SNHLY, CDR2 FYNNEI. CDR3 in DNA: TGTGCCAGCACCAGGACAGGGGATAATCAGCCCCAGCATTTT. Its translation is CASTRTGDNQPQHF.

The chain uses TRBV5-1 and TRBJ1-1; D unresolved. CDR3 length equals 13 residues. V lost 4 bases, J lost 3 bases, and 10 bases lay in between. The germline gives CDR1 SGHRS, CDR2 YFSETQ. CDR3 in amino acids: CASSPGSYTEAFF. CDR3 DNA: TGCGCCAGCAGCCCCGGGTCATACACTGAAGCTTTCTTT.

The chain's CDR3 is CATTWGDRWGTDTQYF. The CDR3 DNA reads as TGTGCCACCACGTGGGGGGACAGATGGGGCACAGATACGCAGTATTTT. The J gene is TRBJ2-3, the V gene TRBV13, with a possible D match to TRBD1 (7 bases). Trimming took off 10 bases at V and 1 base at J, with 21 bases between the two ends. CDR3 length: 16 amino acids. Germline CDR1 is PRHDT and CDR2 is FYEKMQ (reference sequence).

The V gene is TRBV2, the J gene TRBJ2-6, with 12 bases identical to TRBD2. V dropped 6 bases and J dropped 0; count of bases not matched to a gene: 6. The CDR3 sequence is 18 residues long. From germline, CDR1 is SNHLY and CDR2 FYNNEI. CDR3 protein: CASRLLAGGYSGANVLTF. The CDR3 DNA is TGTGCCAGCAGATTACTAGCGGGAGGATACTCTGGGGCCAACGTCCTGACTTTC.

V and J are TRBV11-3 and TRBJ2-1, with unresolved D. The CDR3 covers 15 residues. The germline gives CDR1 SGHNT, CDR2 YENEEA. V lost 5 bases, J lost 0 bases, and 11 bases lay in between. CDR3 amino acids: CASSPRTSSYNEQFF. CDR3 DNA sequence: TGTGCCAGCAGCCCTCGAACGAGCTCCTACAATGAGCAGTTCTTC.

V is TRBV4-2 and J is TRBJ1-4; weak D call: TRBD1 (5 bases). CDR3 size: 14 residues. V lost 1 base to trimming and J lost 8 bases, with 11 bases between them. The germline gives CDR1 LGHNA, CDR2 YNFKEQ. In DNA, the CDR3 is TGTGCCAGCAGCCAAGGCGGGACTTGGGAAAAACTGTTTTTT. This sequence encodes CASSQGGTWEKLFF.

The genes are TRBV11-2 and TRBJ2-7, with 7 bases fitting TRBD2. There are 14 residues in the CDR3. Germline loops: CDR1 SGHAT, CDR2 FQNNGV. V lost 8 bases to trimming and J lost 0 bases; unmatched junction nucleotides: 7. CDR3 residues: CASSRDYRSYEQYF. The CDR3 DNA sequence: TGTGCCAGCTCCCGGGACTACCGCTCCTACGAGCAGTACTTC.

This chain links TRBV11-3 with TRBJ2-7; 12 nucleotides align to TRBD1. Losses at the gene ends were 3 bases for V and 7 bases for J; bases not matched to a gene: 4. Per the germline V gene, CDR1 is SGHNT and CDR2 is YENEEA. This CDR3 comprises 14 residues. The CDR3 DNA reads TGTGCCAGCAGCTTGGGACAGGGGGCGAGGGAGCAGTACTTC. This gives the protein CASSLGQGAREQYF.

The gene calls are TRBV20-1 and TRBJ1-4, with no clear D. Trimming removed 7 bases at V and 7 bases at J, with 10 bases between. This CDR3 has 11 amino acids. Germline CDR1 and CDR2: DFQATT and SNEGSKA (reference sequence). The DNA for the CDR3 is TGCAGTGTCCCCATCCCTGAAAAACTGTTTTTT. Translated: CSVPIPEKLFF.

In its sample, this clone was seen once. The chain uses TRBV7-9 and TRBJ1-5; D remains ambiguous. With 6 bases removed from V and 0 bases from J, the gap between germline ends came to 12 bases. CDR1 is SEHNR and CDR2 is FQNEAQ in the germline V gene (reference sequence). The CDR3 sequence is 15 residues long. The CDR3 spells CASSSTGNSNQPQHF. The CDR3 DNA is TGTGCCAGCAGTTCGACGGGGAATAGCAATCAGCCCCAGCATTTT.

V is TRBV10-2 and J is TRBJ2-7; D might be TRBD2 (5 bases). V dropped 8 bases and J dropped 0 bases, with 17 bases sitting between them. CDR1 is WSHSY and CDR2 is SAAADI in the germline V gene. The CDR3 is made up of 15 amino acids. The CDR3 sequence: CASSSLTGSSYEQYF. CDR3 DNA: TGCGCCAGCTCGTCCCTTACGGGAAGCTCCTACGAGCAGTACTTC.

This chain connects TRBV30 to TRBJ2-3, with D possibly TRBD1 on 5 matching bases. V dropped 0 bases and J dropped 0 bases, with 19 bases sitting between them. This CDR3 is built from 18 residues. Germline-derived CDR1 and CDR2 are GTSNPN and SVGIG (reference sequence). This CDR3 is CAWSVGPLGRGSTDTQYF. The CDR3 nucleotides are TGTGCCTGGAGTGTAGGCCCCCTCGGAAGGGGTAGCACAGATACGCAGTATTTT.

The rearrangement links TRBV10-1 to TRBJ2-1; D gene uncertain. The CDR3 loop spans 13 amino acids. Looked up from germline, CDR1 is WNHNN and CDR2 is SYGVQD (reference sequence). V dropped 3 bases and J dropped 4 bases, with 7 bases sitting between them. The CDR3: CASSDFRYNEQFF. In DNA form, the CDR3 reads TGCGCCAGCAGTGATTTTCGGTACAATGAGCAGTTCTTC.

This clone was detected once. The chain combines TRBV28 with TRBJ1-1; D gene unclear. CDR1 and CDR2 (germline): MDHEN, SYDVKM. V lost 5 bases and J 2 bases, leaving 12 bases between the germline ends. The CDR3 consists of 14 residues. The CDR3, as DNA: TGTGCCAGCAGTCCTCCGACACCCAACACTGAAGCTTTCTTT. Protein sequence: CASSPPTPNTEAFF.

A single count supports this clone. This sequence joins TRBV5-1 and TRBJ2-3; no firm D call. Germline CDR1 SGHRS, CDR2 YFSETQ. The CDR3 has 15 residues. The ends were cut back, 0 bases at V and 2 bases at J, with 10 bases in the middle. The CDR3 nucleotides read TGCGCCAGCAGCTTGGGACTGCGCGACACAGATACGCAGTATTTT. Amino acids: CASSLGLRDTDTQYF.

The rearrangement links TRBV9 to TRBJ2-7; the D gene is possibly TRBD1 (5 bases). The ends were cut back, 4 bases at V and 2 bases at J, with 16 bases in the middle. Germline V gives CDR1 SGDLS, CDR2 YYNGEE. CDR3 length equals 15 residues. The CDR3 sequence: CASSLRATVPYEQYF. The CDR3 DNA follows: TGTGCCAGCAGCCTCAGGGCGACTGTCCCCTACGAGCAGTACTTC.

This sequence joins TRBV14 and TRBJ2-7, with 8 bases matching TRBD1. This CDR3 region has 14 residues. Trimming cost V 4 bases and J 2 bases; bases outside gene matches: 4. Per germline, CDR1 SGHDN and CDR2 FVKESK. The CDR3 loop reads CASSRQGTPYEQYF. For the CDR3, the DNA is TGTGCCAGCAGCCGACAGGGGACCCCCTACGAGCAGTACTTC.

The V and J genes are TRBV5-1 and TRBJ2-1; D remains ambiguous. The CDR3 covers 14 residues. The germline V gene has CDR1 SGHRS and CDR2 YFSETQ. Trimming left V 5 bases short and J 6 bases short, with 15 bases between. DNA of the CDR3: TGCGCCAGCAGTATTAACCTAGGTCGCAATGAGCAGTTCTTC. Amino acids: CASSINLGRNEQFF.